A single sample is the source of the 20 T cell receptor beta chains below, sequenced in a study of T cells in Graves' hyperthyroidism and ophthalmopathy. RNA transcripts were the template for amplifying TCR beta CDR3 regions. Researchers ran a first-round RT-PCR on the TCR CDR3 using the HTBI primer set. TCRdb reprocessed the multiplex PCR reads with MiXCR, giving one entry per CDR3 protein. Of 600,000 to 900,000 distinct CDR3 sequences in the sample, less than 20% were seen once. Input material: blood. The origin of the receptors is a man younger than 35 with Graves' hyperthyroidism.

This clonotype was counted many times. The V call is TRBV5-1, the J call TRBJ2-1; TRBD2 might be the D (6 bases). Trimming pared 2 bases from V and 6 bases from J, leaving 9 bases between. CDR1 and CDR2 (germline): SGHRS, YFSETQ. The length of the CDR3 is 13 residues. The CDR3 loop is CASSLPGSNEQFF. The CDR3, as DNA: TGCGCCAGCAGCTTACCCGGGAGCAATGAGCAGTTCTTC.

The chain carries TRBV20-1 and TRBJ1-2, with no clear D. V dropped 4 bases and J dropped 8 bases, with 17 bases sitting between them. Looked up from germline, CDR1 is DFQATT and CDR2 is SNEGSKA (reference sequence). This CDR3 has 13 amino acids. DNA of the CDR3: TGCAGTGCTATCCCCGCCCCATCTAGGGGCTACACCTTC. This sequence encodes CSAIPAPSRGYTF.

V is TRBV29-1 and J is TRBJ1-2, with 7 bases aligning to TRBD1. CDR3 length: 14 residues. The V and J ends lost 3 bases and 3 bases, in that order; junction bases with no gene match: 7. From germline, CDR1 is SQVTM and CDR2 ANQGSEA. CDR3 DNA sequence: TGCAGCGTTGAGGACCGACAGGGACACTATGGCTACACCTTC. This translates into CSVEDRQGHYGYTF.

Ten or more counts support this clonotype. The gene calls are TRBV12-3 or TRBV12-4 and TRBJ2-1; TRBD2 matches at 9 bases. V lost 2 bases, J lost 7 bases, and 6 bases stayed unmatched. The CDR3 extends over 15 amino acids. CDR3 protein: CASSLLPSGANEQFF. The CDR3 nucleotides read TGTGCCAGCAGTTTACTGCCTAGCGGGGCTAATGAGCAGTTCTTC.

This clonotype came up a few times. For the CDR3, the DNA is TGTGCCTGGAGTGTTCGGGCCACCTACGAGCAGTACTTC. This codes for CAWSVRATYEQYF. This sequence joins TRBV30 and TRBJ2-7; D is undetermined. Trimming removed 0 bases from V and 2 bases from J, with 8 bases in between. Germline values: CDR1 GTSNPN, CDR2 SVGIG (reference sequence). CDR3 length: 13 amino acids.

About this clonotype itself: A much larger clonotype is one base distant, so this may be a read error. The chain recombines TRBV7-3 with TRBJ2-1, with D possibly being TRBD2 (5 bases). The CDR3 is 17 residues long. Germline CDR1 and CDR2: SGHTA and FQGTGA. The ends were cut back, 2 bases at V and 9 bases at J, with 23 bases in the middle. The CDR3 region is CASSLASPNPAYVEQFF. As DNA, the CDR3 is TGTGCCAGCAGCTTAGCTAGCCCAAACCCTGCTTATGTTGAGCAGTTCTTC.

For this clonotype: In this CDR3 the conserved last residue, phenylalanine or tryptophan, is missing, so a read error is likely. The CDR3 DNA sequence: TGCGCCAGCAGCGTGCAAGGAGAATCTAACTATGGCTACACCCTC. Translated, it gives CASSVQGESNYGYTL. This chain links TRBV5-1 with TRBJ1-2; D is ambiguous. Germline V gene data show CDR1 as SGHRS and CDR2 as YFSETQ. The CDR3 extends over 15 amino acids. V was pared by 4 bases and J by 0 bases, with 13 bases between.

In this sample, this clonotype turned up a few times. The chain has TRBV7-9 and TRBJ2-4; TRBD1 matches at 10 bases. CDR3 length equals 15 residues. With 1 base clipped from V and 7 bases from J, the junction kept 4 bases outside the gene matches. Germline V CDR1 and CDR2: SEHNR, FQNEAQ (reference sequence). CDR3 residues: CASSLVPDRGNIQYF. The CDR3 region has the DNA TGTGCCAGCAGCTTAGTTCCGGACAGGGGGAACATTCAGTACTTC.

The CDR3 region is CASSLAYATSGNEQFF. The CDR3 DNA reads TGCGCCAGCAGCTTGGCCTACGCGACTAGCGGTAATGAGCAGTTCTTC. The V and J genes are TRBV5-1 and TRBJ2-1; 9 bases align to TRBD2. Germline lookup yields CDR1 SGHRS and CDR2 YFSETQ. CDR3 length: 16 residues. V shed 0 bases and J 7 bases; nucleotides not matched to a gene: 8.

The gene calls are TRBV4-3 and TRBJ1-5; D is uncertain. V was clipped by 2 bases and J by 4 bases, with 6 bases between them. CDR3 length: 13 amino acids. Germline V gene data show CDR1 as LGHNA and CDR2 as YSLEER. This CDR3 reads CASSQSANQPQHF. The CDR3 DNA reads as TGCGCCAGCAGCCAATCGGCTAATCAGCCCCAGCATTTT.

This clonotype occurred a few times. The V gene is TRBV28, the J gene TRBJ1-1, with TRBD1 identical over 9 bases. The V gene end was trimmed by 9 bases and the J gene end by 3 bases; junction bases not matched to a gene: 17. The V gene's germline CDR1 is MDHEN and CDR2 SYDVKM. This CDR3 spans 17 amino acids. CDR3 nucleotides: TGTGCCAGTCCGGGACAGGGCCGCGGGGGTAGTGACACTGAAGCTTTCTTT. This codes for CASPGQGRGGSDTEAFF.

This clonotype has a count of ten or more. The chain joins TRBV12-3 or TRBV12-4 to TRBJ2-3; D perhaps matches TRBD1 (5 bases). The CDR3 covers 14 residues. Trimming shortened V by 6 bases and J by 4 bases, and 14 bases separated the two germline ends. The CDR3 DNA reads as TGTGCCAGCAGCCCCGACAGAGGCCCAGATACGCAGTATTTT. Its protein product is CASSPDRGPDTQYF.

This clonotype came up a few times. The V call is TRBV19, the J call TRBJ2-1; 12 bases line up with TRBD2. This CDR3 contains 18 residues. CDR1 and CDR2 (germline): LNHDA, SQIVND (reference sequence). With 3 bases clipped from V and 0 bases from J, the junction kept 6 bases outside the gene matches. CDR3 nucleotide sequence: TGTGCCAGTAGTATTCGACTAGCGGGGGCAAGCTCCTACAATGAGCAGTTCTTC. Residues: CASSIRLAGASSYNEQFF.

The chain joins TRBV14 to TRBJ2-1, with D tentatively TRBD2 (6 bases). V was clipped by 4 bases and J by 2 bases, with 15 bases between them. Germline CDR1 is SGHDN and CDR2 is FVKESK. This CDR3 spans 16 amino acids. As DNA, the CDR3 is TGTGCCAGCAGCCCAGACCCTAGCGAGGCCTACAATGAGCAGTTCTTC. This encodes CASSPDPSEAYNEQFF.

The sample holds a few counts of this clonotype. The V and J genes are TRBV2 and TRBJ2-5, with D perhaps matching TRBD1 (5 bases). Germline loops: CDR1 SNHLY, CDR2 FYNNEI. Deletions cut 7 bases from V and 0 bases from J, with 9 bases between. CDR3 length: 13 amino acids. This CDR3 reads CASMKDNQETQYF. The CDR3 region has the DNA TGTGCCAGCATGAAGGACAACCAAGAGACCCAGTACTTC.

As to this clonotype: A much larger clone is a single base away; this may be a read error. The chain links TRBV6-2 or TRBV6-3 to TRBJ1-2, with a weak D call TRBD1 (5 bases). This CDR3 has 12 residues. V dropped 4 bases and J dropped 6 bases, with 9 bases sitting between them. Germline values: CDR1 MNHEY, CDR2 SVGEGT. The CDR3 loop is CASSSRDDGYTF. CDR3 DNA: TGTGCCAGCAGTTCCCGGGACGATGGCTACACCTTC.

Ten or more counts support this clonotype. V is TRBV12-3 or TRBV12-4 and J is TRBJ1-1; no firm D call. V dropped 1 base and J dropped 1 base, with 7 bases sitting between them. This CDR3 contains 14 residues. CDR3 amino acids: CASSLVGPNTEAFF. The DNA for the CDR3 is TGTGCCAGCAGTTTAGTAGGCCCGAACACTGAAGCTTTCTTT.

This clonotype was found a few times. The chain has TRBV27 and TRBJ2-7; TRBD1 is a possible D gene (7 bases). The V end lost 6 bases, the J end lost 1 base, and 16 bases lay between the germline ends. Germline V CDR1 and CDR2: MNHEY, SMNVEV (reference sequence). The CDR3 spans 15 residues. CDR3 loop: CASRGGGAVSYEQYF. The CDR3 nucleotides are TGTGCCAGCAGAGGAGGGGGCGCAGTATCCTACGAGCAGTACTTC.

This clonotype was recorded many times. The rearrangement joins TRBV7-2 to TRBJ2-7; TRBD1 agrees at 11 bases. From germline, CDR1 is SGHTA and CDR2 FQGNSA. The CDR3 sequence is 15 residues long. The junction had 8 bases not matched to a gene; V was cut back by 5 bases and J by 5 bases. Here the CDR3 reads CASSKPGQGENEQYF. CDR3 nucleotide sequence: TGTGCCAGCAGCAAACCGGGACAGGGGGAAAACGAGCAGTACTTC.

The CDR3: CASSGYRNTGELFF. CDR3 DNA: TGTGCCAGCAGTGGGTACAGGAACACCGGGGAGCTGTTTTTT. The rearrangement uses TRBV27 and TRBJ2-2; D is unresolved. Germline V CDR1 and CDR2: MNHEY, SMNVEV (reference sequence). With 5 bases removed from V and 1 base from J, the gap between germline ends came to 8 bases. CDR3 size: 14 residues.